This is a list of T cell receptor beta chains from one sample in a study of cytomegalovirus exposure and HLA in healthy donors. The repertoire was sequenced with immunoSEQ multiplex PCR; TCRdb's copy has only in-frame clones and lacks some. The sample holds roughly 170,000 clones; over 70% are singletons and the top ten take about 1.5%. Sequencing was performed on PBMCs. These receptors were collected from a woman in her twenties or thirties in good health and CMV-seropositive. Both conserved end residues are part of each CDR3. Fields, in order: V gene, J gene, D gene, clone size, CDR3 protein, CDR3 DNA. D genes are given only for firm matches. Clone size is shown for a subset of rows, as once, few, many or a class of expanded clone.

TRBV28	TRBJ2-7	-	-	CASSISGTTAYEQYF	TGTGCCAGCAGTATCTCCGGGACAACTGCCTACGAGCAGTACTTC
TRBV27	TRBJ2-1	TRBD1	-	CASSFVEGAEQFF	TGTGCCAGCAGTTTCGTAGAGGGGGCTGAGCAGTTCTTC
TRBV4-1	TRBJ1-3	-	-	CASSQGEGGGNTIYF	TGCGCCAGCAGCCAAGGAGAAGGGGGGGGTAACACCATATATTTT
TRBV27	TRBJ2-1	-	-	CASSFKTDLEQFF	TGTGCCAGCAGTTTCAAGACAGACCTTGAGCAGTTCTTC
TRBV27	TRBJ2-2	-	few	CASSHPSNTGELFF	TGTGCCAGCAGCCACCCCAGTAACACCGGGGAGCTGTTTTTT
TRBV5-1	TRBJ1-5	-	once	CARAHSGRGRNQPQHF	TGCGCCAGAGCCCATTCGGGGCGGGGACGTAATCAGCCCCAGCATTTT
TRBV4-1	TRBJ2-3	TRBD2	-	CAAGGEGSGRLTDTQYF	TGCGCCGCCGGAGGGGAAGGTAGCGGGAGGCTCACAGATACGCAGTATTTT
TRBV25-1	TRBJ2-1	-	few	CASSDPGQYNEQFF	TGTGCCAGCAGTGATCCTGGACAGTACAATGAGCAGTTCTTC
TRBV23-1	TRBJ2-5	-	once	CASSHGSYNGKTQYF	TGCGCCAGCAGTCATGGCAGCTACAACGGGAAGACCCAGTACTTC
TRBV7-2	TRBJ1-2	TRBD1	-	CASSLVGGQGLGGYTF	TGTGCCAGCAGCTTAGTTGGTGGACAGGGACTCGGGGGCTACACCTTC
TRBV11-3	TRBJ1-1	TRBD1	-	CASSLPTGLVTEAFF	TGTGCCAGCAGCCTACCGACAGGGCTTGTCACTGAAGCTTTCTTT